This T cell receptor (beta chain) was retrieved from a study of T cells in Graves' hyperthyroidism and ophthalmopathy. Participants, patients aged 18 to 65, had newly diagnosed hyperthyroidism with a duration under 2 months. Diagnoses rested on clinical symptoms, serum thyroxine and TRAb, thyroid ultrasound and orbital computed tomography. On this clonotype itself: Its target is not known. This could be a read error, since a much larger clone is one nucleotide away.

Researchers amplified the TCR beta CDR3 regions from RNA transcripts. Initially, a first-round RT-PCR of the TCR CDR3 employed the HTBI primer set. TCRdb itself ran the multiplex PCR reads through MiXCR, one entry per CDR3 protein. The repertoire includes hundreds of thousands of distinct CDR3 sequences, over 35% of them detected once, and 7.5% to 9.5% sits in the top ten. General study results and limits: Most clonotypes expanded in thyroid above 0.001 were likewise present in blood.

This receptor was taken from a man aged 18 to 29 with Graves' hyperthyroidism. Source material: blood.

In nucleotides, the CDR3 is TGTGCCAGTAGTGTTTACGGGGAGCTGTTTTTT. It is translated as CASSVYGELFF. V and J are TRBV19 and TRBJ2-2; D not certain. CDR1 is LNHDA and CDR2 is SQIVND in the germline V gene (reference sequence). The V and J ends lost 5 bases and 7 bases respectively, with 5 bases between them. The CDR3 runs 11 residues.